The entry below gives a single T cell receptor beta chain sequence along with its context. Data came from immunoSEQ multiplex PCR; TCRdb stores just in-frame clones and leaves some out. Found here are 150,000 to 200,000 clones, about 83% of them singletons; the top ten hold over 11%. This entry comes from a study of blood T cell repertoires in COVID-19. Trimming pared 5 bases from V and 4 bases from J, leaving 14 bases between. The CDR3 runs to 14 residues. Looked up from germline, CDR1 is SNHLY and CDR2 is FYNNEI. This chain joins TRBV2 and TRBJ1-2; D is perhaps TRBD1 (6 bases). The sequenced sample consisted of peripheral blood. The clonotype comes from a woman older than 75 with acute or convalescent COVID-19. CDR3 loop: CASSPHRASYGYTF. The CDR3 bases are TGTGCCAGCAGTCCGCACAGGGCGAGCTATGGCTACACCTTC.